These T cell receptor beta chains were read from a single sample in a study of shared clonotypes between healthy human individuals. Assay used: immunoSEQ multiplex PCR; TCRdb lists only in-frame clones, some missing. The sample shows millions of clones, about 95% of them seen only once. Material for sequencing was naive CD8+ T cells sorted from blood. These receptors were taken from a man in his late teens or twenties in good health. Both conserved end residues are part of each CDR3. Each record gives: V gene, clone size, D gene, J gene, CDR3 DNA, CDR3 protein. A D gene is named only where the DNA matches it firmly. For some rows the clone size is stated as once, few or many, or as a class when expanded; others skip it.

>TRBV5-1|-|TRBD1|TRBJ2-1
TGCGCCAGCAGTTCGACAGGGGGCCTTTTCTCCTACAATGAGCAGTTCTTC
CASSSTGGLFSYNEQFF
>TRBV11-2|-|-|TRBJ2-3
TGTGCCAGCAGCTTTTGGGGCCCAGATACGCAGTATTTT
CASSFWGPDTQYF
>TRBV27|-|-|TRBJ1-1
TGTGCCAGCAGTTTATTTCCCCGGGCCGACCGCTTCTTT
CASSLFPRADRFF
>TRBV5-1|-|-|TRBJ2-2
TGCGCCAGCAGGACAGGGAACACCGGGGAGCTGTTTTTT
CASRTGNTGELFF
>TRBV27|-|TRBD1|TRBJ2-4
TGTGCCAGCAGTCCAGGACAGGGACTAGCCAAAAACATTCAGTACTTC
CASSPGQGLAKNIQYF
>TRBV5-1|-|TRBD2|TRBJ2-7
TGCGCCTGTTCTGAGGTGGGACTAGGAGGATACGAGCAGTACTTC
CACSEVGLGGYEQYF
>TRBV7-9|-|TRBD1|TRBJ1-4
TGTGCCAGCAGCCCTCCCCGGGACAGGTTTCGAGAAAAACTGTTTTTT
CASSPPRDRFREKLFF
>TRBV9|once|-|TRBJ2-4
TGTGCCAGCAGCGCCGACTCCCTTGACAGGCAAGGTGGCATTCAGTACTTC
CASSADSLDRQGGIQYF
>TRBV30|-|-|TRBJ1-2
TGTGCCCGCAGACAGAAAGCTAACTATGGCTACACCTTC
CARRQKANYGYTF
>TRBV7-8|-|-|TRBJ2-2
TGTGCCAGCAGCTTAATTGTCGATAGTAACACCGGGGAGCTGTTTTTT
CASSLIVDSNTGELFF
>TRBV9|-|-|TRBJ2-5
TGTGCCAGCAGCGTAGAAGAGCAGCCTCGGGAAGAGACCCAGTACTTC
CASSVEEQPREETQYF
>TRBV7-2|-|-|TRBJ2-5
TGTGCCAGCAGTTCGAGTCTTCTAAGGGAGACCCAGTACTTC
CASSSSLLRETQYF
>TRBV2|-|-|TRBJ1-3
TGTGCCAGCCGCGGGGACTTTAACACGGGAAACACCATATATTTT
CASRGDFNTGNTIYF
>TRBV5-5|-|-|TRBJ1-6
TGTGCCAGCAGCATCGGGGGGGTTTCACCCCTCCACTTT
CASSIGGVSPLHF
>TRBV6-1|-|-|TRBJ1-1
TGTGCCAGCAACGATGGGGTTATGAACACTGAAGCTTTCTTT
CASNDGVMNTEAFF
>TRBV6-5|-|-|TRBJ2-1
TGTGCCAGCAGTTACTCGGCTTACAATGAGCAGTTCTTC
CASSYSAYNEQFF
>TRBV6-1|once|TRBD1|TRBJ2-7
TGTGCCAGCAGTGAAGCGGGGGCGGGACAGGGGGCCTACGAGCAGTACTTC
CASSEAGAGQGAYEQYF
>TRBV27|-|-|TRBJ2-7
TGTGCCAGCAGTTTGAGGGGGGACGAGCAGTACTTC
CASSLRGDEQYF
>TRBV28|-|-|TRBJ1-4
TGTGCCAGCAGTTTAAGTCCCGCAACTAATGAAAAACTGTTTTTT
CASSLSPATNEKLFF
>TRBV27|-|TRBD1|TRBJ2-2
TGTGCCAGCAGTTTATTAGTCAGGGGGTTCACCGGGGAGCTGTTTTTT
CASSLLVRGFTGELFF
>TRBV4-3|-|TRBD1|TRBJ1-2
TGCGCCAGCAGCCAAGATACAGGGGAAGACGATGGCTACACCTTC
CASSQDTGEDDGYTF
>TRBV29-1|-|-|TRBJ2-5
TGCAGCGTTGAACCCCGGGAACAGATGACACAAGAGACCCAGTACTTC
CSVEPREQMTQETQYF
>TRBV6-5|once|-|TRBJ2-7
TGTGCCAGCAGTTACTCGCAGTACAGGCCGGGGGAAGAGCAGTACTTC
CASSYSQYRPGEEQYF
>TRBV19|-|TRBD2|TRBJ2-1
TGTGCCAGTAGTTGGCTAGCGGACTACAATGAGCAGTTCTTC
CASSWLADYNEQFF
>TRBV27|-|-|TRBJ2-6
TGTGCCAGCGGCCAAGGACTGTCTGGGGCCAACGTCCTGACTTTC
CASGQGLSGANVLTF
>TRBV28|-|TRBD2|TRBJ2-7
TGTGCCAGCAGTTTAGGGACTAGCGTAACCTACGAGCAGTACTTC
CASSLGTSVTYEQYF
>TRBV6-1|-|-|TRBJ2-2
TGTGCCAGCAGTGAAGAGTGGGGGACCGGGGAGCTGTTTTTT
CASSEEWGTGELFF
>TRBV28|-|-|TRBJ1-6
TGTGCCAGCAGCAGTGAGAGCTCCTATAATTCACCCCTCCACTTT
CASSSESSYNSPLHF
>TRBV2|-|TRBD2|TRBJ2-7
TGTGCCAGCAGGAAGACTAGCGGGAGGGATGGTTACGAGCAGTACTTC
CASRKTSGRDGYEQYF
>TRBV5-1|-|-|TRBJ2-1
TGCGCCAGCAGTGTAGCCCTCTCACCATACAATGAGCAGTTCTTC
CASSVALSPYNEQFF
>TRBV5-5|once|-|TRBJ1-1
TGTGCCAGCAGCTTGGACAGGGCGACTGAAGCTTTCTTT
CASSLDRATEAFF
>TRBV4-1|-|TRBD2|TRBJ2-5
TGCGCCAGCAGCCCGACTAGCGTGGGGGAGACCCAGTACTTC
CASSPTSVGETQYF
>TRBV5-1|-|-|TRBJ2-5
TGCGCCAGCAGCTTGGTTGCGGGAAGGGTGGAACAAGAGACCCAGTACTTC
CASSLVAGRVEQETQYF
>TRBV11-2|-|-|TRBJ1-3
TGTGCCAGCAGCTGGGGGGGGCTAAACACCATATATTTT
CASSWGGLNTIYF
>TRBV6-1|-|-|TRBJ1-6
TGTGCCAGCAGTGAGATAATTGGAGACTATAATTCACCCCTCCACTTT
CASSEIIGDYNSPLHF
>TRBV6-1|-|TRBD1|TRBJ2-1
TGTGCCAGTGCATTGGGGACAGTTCAAGATGAGCAGTTCTTC
CASALGTVQDEQFF
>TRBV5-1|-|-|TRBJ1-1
TGCGCCAGTCGTTTAGGAGACACTGAAGCTTTCTTT
CASRLGDTEAFF
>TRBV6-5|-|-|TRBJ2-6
TGTGCCAGCAGTACAGCTTTCTGGGCCAACGTCCTGACTTTC
CASSTAFWANVLTF
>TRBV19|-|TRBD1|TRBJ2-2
TGTGCCACTGACAGGGGAGACGGGGAGCTGTTTTTT
CATDRGDGELFF
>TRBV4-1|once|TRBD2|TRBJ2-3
TGCGCCAGCAGCGTCACTAGCGGGAGGGTGAATACGCAGTATTTT
CASSVTSGRVNTQYF
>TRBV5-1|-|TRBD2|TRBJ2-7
TGCGCCAGCAGCCCCCCAATTACTGGGACTAGTTTGAACGAGCAGTACTTC
CASSPPITGTSLNEQYF
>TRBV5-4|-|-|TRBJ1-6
TGTGCCAGCAGCTTGAATGGGAACTCACCCCTCCACTTT
CASSLNGNSPLHF
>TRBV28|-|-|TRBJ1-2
TGTGCCAGCAGTTTTGGGGAGGGGTACTATGGCTACACCTTC
CASSFGEGYYGYTF
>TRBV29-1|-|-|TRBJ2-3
TGCAGCGTTGATAGGGTTACTAGCACAGATACGCAGTATTTT
CSVDRVTSTDTQYF
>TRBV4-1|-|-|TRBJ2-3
TGCGCCAGCAGCCAAGAACCCCCCAGGGGAACAGATACGCAGTATTTT
CASSQEPPRGTDTQYF
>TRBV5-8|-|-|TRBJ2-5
TGTGCCAGCAGCTTGGATCGTAGGGGCGAGACCCAGTACTTC
CASSLDRRGETQYF